The 19 T cell receptor beta chains below come from one sample, sequenced in a study of human T cells and chemical hapten exposure. Documented time point: patch test 3, about 24 weeks after DPC sensitization. Treatment: therapeutic diphenylcyclopropenone sensitization with weekly scalp DPC. Using its own MiXCR run on the RACE reads, TCRdb lists one record per CDR3 protein. This sample has roughly 71,000 distinct CDR3 sequences, with 8.5% to 14% found just once. The sequenced sample was whole blood, obtained in connection with sensitization to the hapten diphenylcyclopropenone (DPC). These receptors came from a woman aged 50 to 65 with alopecia areata. Some clones in this sample may be carry-over from other donors' samples.

This clonotype was observed a handful of times. The chain employs TRBV27 and TRBJ1-2; possibly TRBD1 for D (5 bases). The CDR3 consists of 22 residues. V shed 3 bases and J shed 1 base, with 33 bases lying between them. Germline values: CDR1 MNHEY, CDR2 SMNVEV (reference sequence). CDR3 nucleotide sequence: TGTGCCAGCAGTTTGAGGTCCAAAGTTGAGGTCTGGGGGAAGAGACTTAACTATGGCTACACCTTC. This encodes CASSLRSKVEVWGKRLNYGYTF.

This clonotype was picked up a small number of times. This sequence joins TRBV11-1 and TRBJ2-1; 7 bases fit TRBD2. Per germline, CDR1 SGHAT and CDR2 FQDESV (reference sequence). The CDR3 consists of 10 residues. The ends lost 8 bases at V and 12 bases at J; junction bases unmatched: 4. CDR3 loop: CASGGDWQFF. In nucleotides, the CDR3 is TGTGCCAGCGGGGGGGATTGGCAGTTCTTC.

The table lists this clonotype with many counts. V gene TRBV6-5 combines with J gene TRBJ1-2, with unresolved D. V was shortened by 5 bases and J by 5 bases, with 18 bases between the two germline ends. CDR3 length equals 15 residues. Per the germline V gene, CDR1 is MNHEY and CDR2 is SVGAGI. The CDR3 DNA sequence: TGTGCCAGCAGTGCCGACATAGGCTCCCCTTATGGCTACACCTTC. This translates into CASSADIGSPYGYTF.

This clonotype was picked up a small number of times. The rearrangement uses TRBV12-3 or TRBV12-4 and TRBJ2-3, with D possibly called TRBD1 or TRBD2 (6 bases each). Trimming removed 5 bases at V and 9 bases at J, with 24 bases between. The CDR3 contains 16 residues. CDR3 loop: CASSPEGVGGEGTQYF. In DNA, the CDR3 is TGTGCCAGCAGTCCGGAGGGGGTAGGTGGGGAAGGCACGCAGTATTTT.

This clonotype was counted ten times or more. The V gene is TRBV6-2 or TRBV6-3, the J gene TRBJ1-6; D remains ambiguous. The germline V gene has CDR1 MNHEY and CDR2 SVGEGT. Trimming cost V 5 bases and J 1 base, with 12 bases left between them. The CDR3 totals 16 residues. CDR3 DNA sequence: TGTGCCAGCAGTCCGTCGGTGAGGTCCTATAATTCACCCCTCCACTTT. As protein: CASSPSVRSYNSPLHF.

This clonotype turned up a few times. The chain is built from TRBV4-2 and TRBJ2-7, with 8 positions matching TRBD2. This CDR3 has 15 residues. Losses at the gene ends were 2 bases for V and 1 base for J; bases not matched to a gene: 4. Per germline, CDR1 LGHNA and CDR2 YNFKEQ. The DNA of the CDR3 is TGTGCCAGCAGCCAAAGCGGGAGAGGTTCCTACGAGCAGTACTTC. Translation gives CASSQSGRGSYEQYF.

The J gene is TRBJ2-7, the V gene TRBV7-2; either TRBD1 or TRBD2 may fit D (5 bases each). This CDR3 is 17 amino acids long. The V end was cut by 0 bases, the J end by 1 base, with 16 bases between. Per germline, CDR1 SGHTA and CDR2 FQGNSA. The CDR3 sequence: CASSLAPGGTVSYEQYF. The CDR3 DNA reads TGTGCCAGCAGCTTAGCACCTGGTGGGACGGTTTCCTACGAGCAGTACTTC.

CDR3 region: CASSLYTTNYEQYF. CDR3 nucleotides: TGTGCCAGCAGTCTCTACACTACCAACTACGAGCAGTACTTC. V usage is TRBV6-5 and J usage is TRBJ2-7; D unclear. The CDR3 sequence is 14 residues long. The germline gives CDR1 MNHEY, CDR2 SVGAGI. V was clipped by 5 bases and J by 3 bases, with 14 bases between them.

This clonotype appeared a few times. The CDR3 DNA is TGCAGTGCTAGGAAACTAGCGGGAGCTGTAGGGGGCTCCTACAATGAGCAGTTCTTC. It translates to CSARKLAGAVGGSYNEQFF. The chain employs TRBV20-1 and TRBJ2-1; TRBD2 aligns across 11 bases. The trim removed 3 bases at V and 0 bases at J, leaving 13 bases unmatched. The CDR3 covers 19 residues. The germline V gene encodes CDR1 DFQATT and CDR2 SNEGSKA (reference sequence).

This clonotype was observed a few times. DNA for the CDR3: TGTGCCAGCAGCTCAATCCCCGGGGACCGGCTCTGGTTCTTC. This gives the protein CASSSIPGDRLWFF. The chain couples TRBV13 to TRBJ2-1; tentatively, D is TRBD1 or TRBD2 (5 bases each). CDR3 length equals 14 residues. Germline V gives CDR1 PRHDT, CDR2 FYEKMQ (reference sequence). V was cut by 4 bases and J by 15 bases, with 22 bases left in between.

In this sample, this clonotype turned up many times. The J gene is TRBJ2-7, the V gene TRBV11-2; TRBD2 aligns across 10 bases. Trimming at V came to 5 bases and at J to 4 bases, leaving 8 bases not matched to a gene. This CDR3 is 15 amino acids long. In germline, CDR1 is SGHAT, CDR2 FQNNGV. The CDR3 loop is CASSPSGGAGYEQYF. CDR3 sequence (DNA): TGTGCCAGCAGCCCAAGCGGGGGGGCCGGGTACGAGCAGTACTTC.

DNA for the CDR3: TGTGCCAGCAGTGAAGACAGGCCGAATCAGCCCCAGCATTTT. Translated: CASSEDRPNQPQHF. This rearrangement joins TRBV12-3 or TRBV12-4 to TRBJ1-5; D is possibly TRBD1 (6 bases). Trimming removed 5 bases from V and 4 bases from J, with 12 bases in between. The CDR3 is 14 amino acids.

This clonotype was found many times. This sequence joins TRBV28 and TRBJ1-5; 8 nucleotides match TRBD1. The J segment lost 3 bases and the V segment lost 3 bases, leaving 10 bases of the junction unmatched. From germline, CDR1 is MDHEN and CDR2 SYDVKM. The CDR3 has 17 amino acids. CDR3 loop: CASSFISGRGPNQPQHF. DNA of the CDR3: TGTGCCAGCAGTTTCATTTCGGGCAGGGGGCCCAATCAGCCCCAGCATTTT.

The sample holds a few counts of this clonotype. The J gene is TRBJ2-3, the V gene TRBV7-8; either TRBD1 or TRBD2 may supply D (5 bases each). V was cut by 5 bases and J by 5 bases, with 17 bases left in between. The CDR3 extends over 15 amino acids. Germline loops: CDR1 SGHVS, CDR2 FQNEAQ. CDR3 DNA sequence: TGTGCCAGCAGCCGGGGCGACAACTGGGGAGATACGCAGTATTTT. This gives the protein CASSRGDNWGDTQYF.

There are a few counts of this clonotype. The chain carries TRBV4-2 and TRBJ1-4; D is unresolved. Trimming cost V 4 bases and J 0 bases, with 21 bases left between them. Per the germline V gene, CDR1 is LGHNA and CDR2 is YNFKEQ. There are 19 residues in the CDR3. CDR3 in amino acids: CASSPLRTTEDSTNEKLFF. The CDR3, as DNA: TGTGCCAGCAGCCCATTAAGGACCACCGAAGACTCAACTAATGAAAAACTGTTTTTT.

This clonotype has at least ten counts. CDR3: CASSLGSQSTEAFF. The CDR3 nucleotides read TGTGCCAGCTCACTGGGCAGTCAGAGCACTGAAGCTTTCTTT. J is TRBJ1-1 and V is TRBV18; D remains ambiguous. With 4 bases removed from V and 4 bases from J, the gap between germline ends came to 13 bases. The CDR3 loop spans 14 amino acids. Germline-derived CDR1 and CDR2 are KGHSH and LQKENI.

This clonotype appeared many times. The CDR3 here is CASSLVPGEKLFF. The CDR3 DNA is TGTGCCAGCAGCTTAGTTCCGGGGGAAAAACTGTTTTTT. V usage is TRBV7-2 and J usage is TRBJ1-4; D call uncertain. This CDR3 is built from 13 residues. The ends were cut back, 1 base at V and 8 bases at J, with 8 bases in the middle. CDR1 and CDR2 from the germline V gene are SGHTA and FQGNSA.

This clonotype was counted at least ten times. This chain connects TRBV7-6 to TRBJ2-1; 9 bases are shared with TRBD2. J lost 9 bases, V lost 1 base, and 7 bases had no gene match. Germline loops: CDR1 SGHVS, CDR2 FNYEAQ. This CDR3 has 15 residues. In DNA form, the CDR3 reads TGTGCCAGCAGCTTAGTTGCGGGAGGGCCTGGTGAGCAGTTCTTC. Protein sequence: CASSLVAGGPGEQFF.

The chain recombines TRBV28 with TRBJ1-1; 7 bases align to TRBD1. CDR3 length: 15 residues. The V gene end was trimmed by 10 bases and the J gene end by 5 bases; junction bases not matched to a gene: 16. Per the germline V gene, CDR1 is MDHEN and CDR2 is SYDVKM. The CDR3 sequence is CAILRGGAGMTEAFF. The CDR3 region has the DNA TGTGCCATCCTTCGAGGGGGCGCCGGTATGACTGAAGCTTTCTTT.